The 12 T cell receptor beta chains in this list originate from one sample, sequenced in a study of cytomegalovirus exposure and HLA in healthy donors. It was with 60 Vbeta and 13 Jbeta primers that the PCR ran. Produced via immunoSEQ multiplex PCR; TCRdb's table is partial and in-frame only. Among 75,000 to 90,000 clones listed, less than 80% were seen once. Specimen: PBMCs. All receptors derive from a woman aged 35 to 49 in good health and CMV-seropositive.

This chain joins TRBV6-4 and TRBJ2-3, with 9 bases lining up with TRBD1. The CDR3 has 15 residues. V dropped 1 base and J dropped 8; count of bases not matched to a gene: 7. Germline CDR1 MRHNA, CDR2 SNTAGT. CDR3 bases: TGTGCCAGCAGTGACTTCGGACAGGGGAGGGGTACGCAGTATTTT. Translated, it gives CASSDFGQGRGTQYF.

This clone was found a few times. The chain employs TRBV28 and TRBJ1-5; 8 positions agree with TRBD1. This CDR3 region has 15 residues. Germline V gene lookup returns CDR1 MDHEN and CDR2 SYDVKM. J gave up 1 base and V 5 bases, and 4 bases lay outside the gene matches. CDR3 in DNA: TGTGCCAGCAGTCCGCGGACAGGGAGCAATCAGCCCCAGCATTTT. Its protein product is CASSPRTGSNQPQHF.

This chain uses TRBV27 with TRBJ2-1; 8 bases are shared with TRBD2. Germline V gene sequence: CDR1 MNHEY, CDR2 SMNVEV (reference sequence). V dropped 3 bases and J dropped 5; count of bases not matched to a gene: 6. The CDR3 runs 15 residues. The CDR3 region has the DNA TGTGCCAGCAGTTTGGGTACTAGCGGTAACAATGAGCAGTTCTTC. Its protein product is CASSLGTSGNNEQFF.

This rearrangement joins TRBV9 to TRBJ2-5; TRBD1 is a possible D gene (6 bases). The V end lost 4 bases, the J end lost 5 bases, and 21 bases lay between the germline ends. Germline lookup yields CDR1 SGDLS and CDR2 YYNGEE. This CDR3 region has 16 residues. As DNA, the CDR3 is TGTGCCAGCAGCCGGGGTGGGGGCGCGAGTTCGGAGACCCAGTACTTC. Translating it yields CASSRGGGASSETQYF.

The V call is TRBV15, the J call TRBJ2-1, with D perhaps TRBD2 (6 bases). The V gene's germline CDR1 is LNHNV and CDR2 YYDKDF (reference sequence). CDR3 length: 15 residues. Trimming took 0 bases from V and 3 from J, leaving 9 bases between them. CDR3 nucleotide sequence: TGTGCCACCAGCAGAGAAGCGGGCATCTACAATGAGCAGTTCTTC. It codes for CATSREAGIYNEQFF.

The sample holds one count of this clone. The chain recombines TRBV28 with TRBJ2-7; D is ambiguous. Trimming left V 4 bases short and J 0 bases short, with 4 bases between. The CDR3 runs to 12 residues. Looked up from germline, CDR1 is MDHEN and CDR2 is SYDVKM. This CDR3 reads CASSSSSYEQYF. For the CDR3, the DNA is TGTGCCAGCAGTTCCAGCTCCTACGAGCAGTACTTC.

This clone was detected a few times. The rearrangement joins TRBV28 to TRBJ2-7; 14 bases line up with TRBD2. The junction had 11 bases not matched to a gene; V was cut back by 9 bases and J by 4 bases. The CDR3 spans 16 residues. Germline values: CDR1 MDHEN, CDR2 SYDVKM. The CDR3 loop is CASDSWGLAGEYEQYF. The CDR3 DNA reads TGTGCCAGTGACTCTTGGGGACTAGCGGGAGAGTACGAGCAGTACTTC.

This clone was seen more than once but under ten times. V and J are TRBV28 and TRBJ1-2; 8 nucleotides agree with TRBD1. The trim removed 5 bases at V and 4 bases at J, leaving 9 bases unmatched. The CDR3 is 15 amino acids. Germline CDR1 and CDR2: MDHEN and SYDVKM. In DNA, the CDR3 is TGTGCCAGCAGTCAACCCGGACAGGGAACCTATGGCTACACCTTC. It translates to CASSQPGQGTYGYTF.

This clone was picked up a small number of times. This sequence joins TRBV5-4 and TRBJ2-1; 8 bases line up with TRBD2. CDR1 and CDR2 from the germline V gene are SGHNT and YYREEE (reference sequence). The CDR3 has 16 residues. V lost 1 base, J lost 4 bases, and 7 bases stayed unmatched. This CDR3 is CASSLFRTSSYNEQFF. In DNA, the CDR3 is TGTGCCAGCAGCTTGTTTAGGACTAGCAGTTACAATGAGCAGTTCTTC.

The V call is TRBV25-1, the J call TRBJ2-1; the D gene is possibly TRBD2 (7 bases). Germline CDR1 is MGHDK and CDR2 is SYGVNS. The length of the CDR3 is 13 residues. The V gene lost 11 bases and the J gene lost 9 bases, with 20 bases spanning the gap. The CDR3 region is CASRGLAEGEQFF. The CDR3 DNA reads TGTGCCTCCCGGGGGCTAGCGGAGGGTGAGCAGTTCTTC. The full variable domain, its missing parts supplied by reference TRBV25-1 and TRBJ2-1, is EADIYQTPRYLVIGTGKKITLECSQTMGHDKMYWYQQDPGMELHLIHYSYGVNSTEKGDLSSESTVSRIRTEHFPLTLESARPSHTSQYLCASRGLAEGEQFFGPGTRLTVL.

The J gene is TRBJ2-7, the V gene TRBV2; D gene uncertain. Germline loops: CDR1 SNHLY, CDR2 FYNNEI. Trimming shortened V by 4 bases and J by 2 bases, and 9 bases separated the two germline ends. The CDR3 has 13 amino acids. DNA for the CDR3: TGTGCCAGCAGTGCCCGAAGCACCTACGAGCAGTACTTC. It yields the protein CASSARSTYEQYF. Full variable domain (outside the CDR3, taken from reference TRBV2 and TRBJ2-7): EPEVTQTPSHQVTQMGQEVILRCVPISNHLYFYWYRQILGQKVEFLVSFYNNEISEKSEIFDDQFSVERPDGSNFTLKIRSTKLEDSAMYFCASSARSTYEQYFGPGTRLTVT.

J is TRBJ2-7 and V is TRBV28; TRBD1 aligns across 9 bases. CDR1 and CDR2 (germline): MDHEN, SYDVKM. CDR3 size: 14 residues. J was trimmed by 1 base and V by 7 bases; bases with no gene match: 5. The CDR3 loop reads CASTQGQGSYEQYF. The CDR3 region has the DNA TGTGCCAGCACCCAAGGACAGGGGTCCTACGAGCAGTACTTC.